This T cell receptor (beta chain) emerged from a study of T-cell memory formation after mild COVID-19. TCR alpha and TCR beta cDNA libraries with sample barcodes and UMIs came from 5'RACE using constant-segment primers. One entry per CDR3 protein, called by TCRdb with MiXCR from the 5' RACE reads. This sample has under 450,000 distinct CDR3 sequences, with about 22% found just once. Germline CDR1 reads SGHDT; CDR2 reads YYEEEE. J was trimmed by 4 bases and V by 4 bases; bases with no gene match: 14. CDR3 size: 19 residues. The chain has TRBV5-6 and TRBJ2-5, with TRBD2 matching over 15 bases. The specimen sequenced was PBMCs or a T cell subset sorted from them (not recorded which). The sequence was obtained from an adult woman who had mild COVID-19 (a few samples of this study predate the infection). Cell type and time point are not known. The CDR3 DNA sequence: TGTGCCAGCAGCCTGTCATGGTGGACTAGCGGGGGGGCAGGAGAGACCCAGTACTTC. Translated, it gives CASSLSWWTSGGAGETQYF.